Described below is a single T cell receptor beta chain sequence and its context. The antigen it binds to is not known. The input lacks base qualities; no much larger clone sits a single base away. The germline V gene (reference sequence) provides CDR1 SSHAT and CDR2 FNYEAQ. Compared with germline, V lacks 3 bases and J lacks 2 bases; bases without a gene match: 1. The cysteine opens and the phenylalanine closes a CDR3 of 13 amino acids. The kept DNA is CDR3 alone, 39 bases in frame from the first base. The entry originates in a study of blood T cell repertoires in COVID-19 (dated by TCRdb to 2020 to 2022). Background for the entire study: The collaborator samples originated in the United States, Italy and Spain and spanned the acute and convalescent phases of COVID-19. The prospective study material was composed of cDNA or gDNA derived from T cells, B-cell-depleted T cells, or PBMCs. Deeply sampled blood TCRbeta repertoires from subjects exposed to, actively infected with, or recovered from COVID-19 were included in the dataset. The samples were drawn from the first 160 participants of the ongoing ImmuneRACE study and from 950 to 1,500 subjects provided by 6 global collaborators. The repertoires were released in a freely available public database meant as a resource for research on the immune response to SARS-CoV-2. HLA class I and class II types, where available, came from metadata supplied by the sample provider rather than from assay-based typing. The sample metadata nearly always contained a de-identified subject ID, COVID-19 status, age in years and sex.

Results the study describes overall, beyond this receptor: The amount of clinical and demographic metadata varied by source and participant and was provided uncurated.

The immunoSEQ Assay, a bias-controlled multiplex PCR, was used to amplify TCRbeta CDR3 regions from genomic DNA. The source study handled its data this way. Within the assay, amplification of reference gene primers was used to estimate how many nucleated cells each sample contained. Sequence reads were collapsed and filtered to measure the absolute abundance of every unique TCRbeta CDR3 rearrangement. For each sample, productive Simpson clonality was calculated as the square root of Simpson's diversity index over productive rearrangements. As stored in TCRdb, this immuneACCESS dataset retains in-frame rearrangements with V and J assigned. A fraction of the clones does not appear; measured against another copy, unresolved V genes explain less than half of the discrepancy, and the remainder lacks a known reason. D and trimming come from the DNA, and the V and J calls and clone size come from that table. Across this sample there are about 120,000 clones, with roughly 82% seen only once. 9% to 14% of the sample belongs to the ten largest clones.

The collaborating institutions used their own protocols to collect whole blood in K2EDTA tubes. For TCRbeta analysis, collaborator samples were shipped as frozen whole blood, as isolated PBMCs, or as DNA extracted from either sample type. The source of this sequence is a human donor in a cohort sampled during active COVID-19. Sequencing was done on a sample of peripheral blood. The chain is encoded by TRBV7-7 joined to TRBJ2-7; TRBD1 aligns with 7 central bases. The DNA is TGTGCCAGCAGCTTCGGACAGGCCTACGAGCAGTACTTC. This gives the protein CASSFGQAYEQYF.